Listed below are T cell receptor beta chains from one sample, sequenced in a study of OX40 agonist ivuxolimab in advanced cancers. Measured with immunoSEQ multiplex PCR; TCRdb has only the in-frame clones, and not every one. This sample has approximately 45,000 clones, with around 87% found just once. Material: CD4+ or CD8+ T cells sorted from blood, obtained in a trial of the OX40 agonist ivuxolimab. The origin of the receptors is an adult with an advanced solid tumor such as melanoma, head and neck, liver or kidney cancer. CDR3s include the opening cysteine and the closing phenylalanine or tryptophan. A D gene is named only where the DNA matches it firmly. Clone size is stated in some rows and not others, as once, few, many or a class when expanded.

TRBV5-5,.,TRBJ1-1,TRBD1,TGTGCCAGCAGCCCCGGGACAGGGATGAACACTGAAGCTTTCTTT,CASSPGTGMNTEAFF
TRBV4-3,once,TRBJ2-7,.,TGCGCCAGCAGCCAGGGTAACGGCTACGAGCAGTACTTC,CASSQGNGYEQYF
TRBV4-1,.,TRBJ2-1,TRBD2,TGCGCCAGCAGCCCGTCAGCGGGGGGGCACAATGAGCAGTTCTTC,CASSPSAGGHNEQFF
TRBV28,.,TRBJ2-4,TRBD1,TGTGCCAGCAGTACAGCGGACAGGGGGACCATTCAGTACTTC,CASSTADRGTIQYF
TRBV15,.,TRBJ2-1,.,TGTGCCACCAGCAGAGGTATTGGGCGTATCTACAATGAGCAGTTCTTC,CATSRGIGRIYNEQFF
TRBV30,.,TRBJ2-1,.,TGTGCCTGGGACCTTTCCCCCTACAATGAGCAGTTCTTC,CAWDLSPYNEQFF
TRBV7-2,.,TRBJ2-1,.,TGTGCCAGCGTAGCCGAGGGATCCTACAATGAGCAGTTCTTC,CASVAEGSYNEQFF
TRBV5-1,.,TRBJ2-1,TRBD2,TGCGCCAGCAGCTCCGGGACTAGCGGGAGCGATGAGCAGTTCTTC,CASSSGTSGSDEQFF
TRBV18,.,TRBJ2-1,.,TGTGCCAGCTCACCTATGGGCCCAAACTACAATGAGCAGTTCTTC,CASSPMGPNYNEQFF
TRBV29-1,.,TRBJ2-1,.,TGCAGCGTTGAAGATATACAGGTGACCTACAATGAGCAGTTCTTC,CSVEDIQVTYNEQFF
TRBV18,few,TRBJ1-5,.,TGTGCCAGCTCACGGGAGGTCGATCAGCCCCAGCATTTT,CASSREVDQPQHF
TRBV9,.,TRBJ2-3,.,TGTGCCAGCAGCGAATCCCTCGTTGTGAGCACAGATACGCAGTATTTT,CASSESLVVSTDTQYF
TRBV6-5,once,TRBJ1-1,.,TGTGCCAGCAGCACCGGGATCGGGGCTGAAGCTTTCTTT,CASSTGIGAEAFF
TRBV27,.,TRBJ1-5,.,TGTGCCAGCAGTTTAGCCGGATTTAGCAATCAGCCCCAGCATTTT,CASSLAGFSNQPQHF
TRBV5-1,.,TRBJ2-1,.,TGCGCCAGCAGCTCAGGGACTGCCTTCTCCTACAATGAGCAGTTCTTC,CASSSGTAFSYNEQFF
TRBV28,.,TRBJ1-1,.,TGTGCCAGCTCCTCTTGGGCGAAGACTGAAGCTTTCTTT,CASSSWAKTEAFF
TRBV9,.,TRBJ1-3,.,TGTGCCAGCCGCGGGGGCCGCTCTGGAAACACCATATATTTT,CASRGGRSGNTIYF
TRBV11-2,.,TRBJ1-2,.,TGTGCCAGCAGCTTTGACCGGAGCTATGGCTACACCTTC,CASSFDRSYGYTF
TRBV28,.,TRBJ1-1,.,TGTGCCAGCAGCCCGCAGGGGCCTCAGAACACTGAAGCTTTCTTT,CASSPQGPQNTEAFF
TRBV7-9,.,TRBJ2-5,.,TGTGCCAGCAGCTTAGATGGGGACCGCTGGTACTTC,CASSLDGDRWYF
TRBV25-1,.,TRBJ2-7,.,TGTGCCAGCAGTGACCAAAACAGGGACGAGCAGTACTTC,CASSDQNRDEQYF
TRBV16,.,TRBJ1-6,.,TGTGCCAGCAGCCCAATTGGGGATTCACCCCTCCACTTT,CASSPIGDSPLHF
TRBV5-6,.,TRBJ2-7,.,TGTGCCAGCAGCTTGTCGATTCGCGGCCGATACTACGAGCAGTACTTC,CASSLSIRGRYYEQYF
TRBV4-1,once,TRBJ1-1,TRBD1,TGCGCCAGCAGCCGACAGGGGACTGAAGCTTTCTTT,CASSRQGTEAFF
TRBV7-9,.,TRBJ2-7,.,TGTGCCAGCAGCTTAACGACAGCTAGAGGCCCGGGGCACTCCTACGAGCAGTACTTC,CASSLTTARGPGHSYEQYF
TRBV4-1,.,TRBJ2-7,TRBD1,TGCGCCAGCAGCCAAGTAACAGGGGTGATGAGGGAGCAGTACTTC,CASSQVTGVMREQYF
TRBV5-4,.,TRBJ2-1,.,TGTGCCAGCAGCTTTGGGAGTCGATACAATGAGCAGTTCTTC,CASSFGSRYNEQFF
TRBV4-1,.,TRBJ1-1,.,TGCGCCAGCAGCCAGTTGTCCGGGAAGAATATCGAAGCTTTCTTT,CASSQLSGKNIEAFF
TRBV7-9,.,TRBJ1-1,.,TGTGCCAGCAGCACTAGCATGGGCGGTGAAGCTTTCTTT,CASSTSMGGEAFF